This T cell receptor (beta chain) comes out of a study of blood T cell repertoires in COVID-19. Germline assignment: CDR1 MNHEY and CDR2 SVGAGI. Deletions cut 8 bases from V and 4 bases from J, with 10 bases between. The CDR3 has 12 amino acids. Seattle cases were enrolled at active infection and followed longitudinally. A single count supports this clone. Sequenced by immunoSEQ multiplex PCR; TCRdb stores in-frame clones only, minus some. The repertoire holds approximately 480,000 clones, with roughly 89% as singletons. The TCR comes from a man aged 18 to 35 with COVID-19, enrolled during active disease. The chain employs TRBV6-5 and TRBJ2-3; D uncertain. Source material: peripheral blood. Here the CDR3 reads CASGQQADTQYF. The CDR3 bases are TGTGCCAGCGGCCAACAAGCAGATACGCAGTATTTT.